This T cell receptor (beta chain) is drawn from a study of OX40 agonist ivuxolimab in advanced cancers. Study-wide results and limits: In a subset of nonresponders, normalized T-cell clonal expansion was also low. Relative to CD4+, CD8+ T cells held more expanded clones on average.

Points on this clone: Its antigen is not identified.

Profiling relied on immunoSEQ multiplex PCR, and the TCRdb table lists in-frame clones only, not all of them. The sample records under 80,000 clones, almost 90% being singletons. Autoimmune disease history or systemic immunosuppression disqualified patients. Blood sampling took place at baseline, cycle 4 day 1, and cycle 7 day 1. The CDR3 loop spans 11 amino acids. V was shortened by 1 base and J by 12 bases, with 7 bases between the two germline ends. The V gene's germline CDR1 is SGHTA and CDR2 FQGNSA. The sequences come from CD4+ or CD8+ T cells sorted from blood, collected in a trial of the OX40 agonist ivuxolimab. V usage is TRBV7-2 and J usage is TRBJ2-1; D unresolved. This TCR was recovered from an adult with an advanced solid tumor such as melanoma, head and neck, liver or kidney cancer. The CDR3: CASSLVYGQFF. In DNA, the CDR3 is TGTGCCAGCAGCTTAGTGTATGGGCAGTTCTTC.